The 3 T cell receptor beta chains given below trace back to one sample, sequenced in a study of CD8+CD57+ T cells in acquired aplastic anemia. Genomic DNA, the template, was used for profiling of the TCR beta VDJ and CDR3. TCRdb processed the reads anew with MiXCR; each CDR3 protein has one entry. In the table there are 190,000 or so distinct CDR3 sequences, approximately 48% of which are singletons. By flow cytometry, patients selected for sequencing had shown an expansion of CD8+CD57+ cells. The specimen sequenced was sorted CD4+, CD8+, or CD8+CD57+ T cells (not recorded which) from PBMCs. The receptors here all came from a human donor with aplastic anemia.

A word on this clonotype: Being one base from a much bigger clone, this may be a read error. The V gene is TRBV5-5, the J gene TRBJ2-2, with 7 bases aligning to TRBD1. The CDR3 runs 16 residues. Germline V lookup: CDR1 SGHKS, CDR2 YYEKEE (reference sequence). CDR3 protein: CASSLRAGGRTGELLF. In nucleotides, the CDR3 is TGTGCCAGCAGCTTGAGGGCAGGGGGACGCACCGGGGAGCTGCTTTTT. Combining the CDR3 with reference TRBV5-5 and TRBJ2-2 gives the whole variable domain DAGVTQSPTHLIKTRGQQVTLRCSPISGHKSVSWYQQVLGQGPQFIFQYYEKEERGRGNFPDRFSARQFPNYSSELNVNALLLGDSALYLCASSLRAGGRTGELLFGEGSRLTVL.

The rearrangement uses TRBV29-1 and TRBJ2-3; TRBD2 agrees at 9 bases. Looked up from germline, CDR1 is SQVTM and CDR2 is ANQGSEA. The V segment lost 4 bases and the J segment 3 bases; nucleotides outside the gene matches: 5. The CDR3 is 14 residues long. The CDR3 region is CSVVGTSSTDTQYF. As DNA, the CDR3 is TGCAGCGTTGTCGGGACTAGCAGTACAGATACGCAGTATTTT.

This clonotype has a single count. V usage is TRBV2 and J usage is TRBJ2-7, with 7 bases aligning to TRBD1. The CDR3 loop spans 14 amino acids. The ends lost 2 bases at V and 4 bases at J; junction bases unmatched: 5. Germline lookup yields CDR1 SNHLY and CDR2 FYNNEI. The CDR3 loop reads CASSENRGAYEQYF. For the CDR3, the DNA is TGTGCCAGCAGTGAAAACAGGGGTGCGTACGAGCAGTACTTC. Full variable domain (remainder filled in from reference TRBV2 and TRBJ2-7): EPEVTQTPSHQVTQMGQEVILRCVPISNHLYFYWYRQILGQKVEFLVSFYNNEISEKSEIFDDQFSVERPDGSNFTLKIRSTKLEDSAMYFCASSENRGAYEQYFGPGTRLTVT.